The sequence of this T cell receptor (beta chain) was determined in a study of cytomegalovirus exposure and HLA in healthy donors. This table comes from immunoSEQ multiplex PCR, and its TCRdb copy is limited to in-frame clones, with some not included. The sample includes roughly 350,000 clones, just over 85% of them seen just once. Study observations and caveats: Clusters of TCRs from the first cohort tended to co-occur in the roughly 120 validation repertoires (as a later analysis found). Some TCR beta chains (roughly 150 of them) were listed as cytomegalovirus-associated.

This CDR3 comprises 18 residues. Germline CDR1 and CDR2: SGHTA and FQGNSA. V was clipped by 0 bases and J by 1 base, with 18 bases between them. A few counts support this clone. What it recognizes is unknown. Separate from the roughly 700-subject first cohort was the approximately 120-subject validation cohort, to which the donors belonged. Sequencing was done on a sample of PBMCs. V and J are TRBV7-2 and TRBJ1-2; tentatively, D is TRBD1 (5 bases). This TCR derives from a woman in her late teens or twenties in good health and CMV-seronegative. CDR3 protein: CASSLALGRENSNYGYTF. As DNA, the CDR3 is TGTGCCAGCAGCTTAGCGCTTGGCAGGGAAAACAGTAACTATGGCTACACCTTC. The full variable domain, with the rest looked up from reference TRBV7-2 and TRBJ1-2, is GAGVSQSPSNKVTEKGKDVELRCDPISGHTALYWYRQSLGQGLEFLIYFQGNSAPDKSGLPSDRFSAERTGGSVSTLTIQRTQQEDSAVYLCASSLALGRENSNYGYTFGSGTRLTVV.